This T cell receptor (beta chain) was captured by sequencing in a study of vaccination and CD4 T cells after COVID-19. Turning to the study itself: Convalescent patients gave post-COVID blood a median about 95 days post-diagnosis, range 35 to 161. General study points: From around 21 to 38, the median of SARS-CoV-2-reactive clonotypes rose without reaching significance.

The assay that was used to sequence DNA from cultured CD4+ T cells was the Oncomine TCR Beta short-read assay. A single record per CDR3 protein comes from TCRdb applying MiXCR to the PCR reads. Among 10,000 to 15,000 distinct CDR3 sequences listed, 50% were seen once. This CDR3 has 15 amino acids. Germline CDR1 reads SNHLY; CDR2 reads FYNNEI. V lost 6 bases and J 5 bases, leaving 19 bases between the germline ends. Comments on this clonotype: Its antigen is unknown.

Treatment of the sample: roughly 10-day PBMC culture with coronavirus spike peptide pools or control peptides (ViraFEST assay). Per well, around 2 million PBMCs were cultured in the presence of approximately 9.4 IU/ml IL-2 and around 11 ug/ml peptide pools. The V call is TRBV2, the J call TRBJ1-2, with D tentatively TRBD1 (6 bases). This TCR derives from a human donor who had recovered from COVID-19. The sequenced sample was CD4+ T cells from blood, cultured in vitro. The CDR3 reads CASRVGQPVGYGYTF. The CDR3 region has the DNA TGTGCCAGCAGGGTTGGACAGCCCGTGGGGTATGGCTACACCTTC.